This T cell receptor (beta chain) originates from a study of blood T cell repertoires in COVID-19. Original analysis: Estimates of nucleated cell counts were drawn from the amplification of reference gene primers. The repertoire was sequenced with immunoSEQ multiplex PCR; TCRdb's copy has only in-frame clones and lacks some. V and J calls and clone size are as listed in that table; D and trimming were resolved from the DNA. The table lists fewer than 200,000 clones, roughly 70% of them singletons. CDR1 MDHEN and CDR2 SYDVKM come from the germline V gene. V lost 5 bases and J lost 6; bases outside the gene matches: 7. CDR3 length: 15 amino acids.

The source is a woman older than 75 with acute or convalescent COVID-19. The V call is TRBV28, the J call TRBJ1-6, with 7 bases matching TRBD1. Source material: peripheral blood. CDR3 in amino acids: CASSGMDRTNSPLHF. The CDR3 region has the DNA TGTGCCAGCAGTGGAATGGACAGGACTAATTCACCCCTCCACTTT.